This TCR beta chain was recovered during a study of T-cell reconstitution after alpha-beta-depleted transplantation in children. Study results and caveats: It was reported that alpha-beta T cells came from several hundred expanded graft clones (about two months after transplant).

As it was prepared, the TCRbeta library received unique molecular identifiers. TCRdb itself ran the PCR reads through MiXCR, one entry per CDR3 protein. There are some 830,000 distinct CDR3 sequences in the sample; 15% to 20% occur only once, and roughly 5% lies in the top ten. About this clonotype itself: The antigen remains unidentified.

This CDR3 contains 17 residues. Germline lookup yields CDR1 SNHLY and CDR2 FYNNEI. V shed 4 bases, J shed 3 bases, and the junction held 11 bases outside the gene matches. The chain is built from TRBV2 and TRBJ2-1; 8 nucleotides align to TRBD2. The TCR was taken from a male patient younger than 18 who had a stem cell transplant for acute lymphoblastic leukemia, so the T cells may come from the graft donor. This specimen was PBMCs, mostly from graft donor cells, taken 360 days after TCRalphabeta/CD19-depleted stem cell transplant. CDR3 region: CASSVKTGGDYYNEQFF. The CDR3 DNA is TGTGCCAGCAGTGTGAAGACGGGGGGGGACTACTACAATGAGCAGTTCTTC. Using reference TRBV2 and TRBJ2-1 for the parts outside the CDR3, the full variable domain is EPEVTQTPSHQVTQMGQEVILRCVPISNHLYFYWYRQILGQKVEFLVSFYNNEISEKSEIFDDQFSVERPDGSNFTLKIRSTKLEDSAMYFCASSVKTGGDYYNEQFFGPGTRLTVL.